This T cell receptor beta chain originates from a study of persistence of HIV-infected CD4 T cells. Overall study: The sample holds CD4+ T cells responsive to CMV or HIV-1 Gag. General study findings and limits: TCRbeta richness was lower in CMV- and Gag-responding cells than in anti-CD3/anti-CD28-responding cells.

The stimulus was an HIV-1 Gag 15-mer peptide pool, 0.85 to 1 ug/peptide/mL. CD40L/CD69 double-negative CD45RO-high memory CD4+ T cells were collected. Plasma HIV-1 RNA stayed below 50 copies/mL for at least 4 years. Donors had CD4+ T cell counts above 400 cells/uL and were CMV-seropositive. As for this clone: Its antigen is not known.

The V gene's germline CDR1 is MNHEY and CDR2 SVGAGI. This CDR3 has 14 amino acids. The V segment lost 6 bases and the J segment 0 bases; nucleotides outside the gene matches: 1. The libraries were made with immunoSEQ version 4 in survey mode. Generated by immunoSEQ multiplex PCR, the TCRdb table keeps only in-frame clones and is missing some. The sample holds 30,000 to 45,000 clones, approximately 81% seen once. The specimen comprised cultured CD4+ T cells from PBMCs, sampled from a patient who received antiretroviral therapy. This receptor was obtained from an adult with HIV. The donor label of this sample is uncertain. The chain joins TRBV6-5 to TRBJ1-5; 8 nucleotides match TRBD1. The CDR3 loop is CASRDRDSNQPQHF. The DNA for the CDR3 is TGTGCCAGCAGGGACAGGGATAGCAATCAGCCCCAGCATTTT.